This record looks at one TCR beta chain sequence and its context. As yet, its antigen is unknown. This record comes from a study of cytomegalovirus exposure and HLA in healthy donors. Study findings and constraints: Later examination showed HLA-associated TCR beta chains had greater clonal expansion than equally common others. As was reported, the classifier diagnosed cytomegalovirus status with high specificity and sensitivity.

The PCR used 60 Vbeta and 13 Jbeta primers. Using immunoSEQ multiplex PCR, the repertoire was profiled, and TCRdb retains in-frame clones only, with some absent. The sample holds about 180,000 clones, about 79% seen once. Per germline, CDR1 SGHRS and CDR2 YFSETQ. The CDR3 is 16 residues long. With V trimmed by 0 bases and J by 1 base, 5 bases remained unmatched. Sequencing was performed on PBMCs. The TCR was taken from a man aged 18 to 30 in good health and CMV-seronegative. The rearrangement joins TRBV5-1 to TRBJ2-5; 8 bases align to TRBD2. CDR3 in DNA: TGCGCCAGCAGCTTGGTAATAGCGGGGCCCCAAGAGACCCAGTACTTC. Encoded protein: CASSLVIAGPQETQYF.